This entry lists 15 T cell receptor beta chains sequenced from one sample in a study of T cells in women clearing cervical HPV infection. Assay used: immunoSEQ multiplex PCR; TCRdb lists only in-frame clones, some missing. This sample contains more than 40,000 clones. Material for sequencing was blood buffy coat. The receptors were gathered from a woman between 18 and 70 years old with a cervical HPV16 infection that either progressed to CIN3+ or cleared (not recorded which).

Notes on this clone: Read sequence stops 3 residues before the CDR3 end, and the germline J gene provides the missing end. The J gene is TRBJ1-5, the V gene TRBV14; TRBD1 matches 12 bases. The CDR3 is made up of 20 amino acids. The V gene end was trimmed by 1 base and the J gene end by 3 bases; junction bases not matched to a gene: 13. Germline-derived CDR1 and CDR2 are SGHDN and FVKESK. CDR3 bases read: TGTGCCAGCAGCCAAGTTAATCCTTGGGGGACAGGGGGCCACAATCAGCCC. It translates to CASSQVNPWGTGGHNQP. The full CDR3 is CASSQVNPWGTGGHNQPQHF.

In the case of this clone: The read comes to an end 3 residues before the CDR3 does, leaving the germline J gene to fill in the end. The rearrangement joins TRBV5-4 to TRBJ2-1; TRBD1 might be the D (6 bases). V was shortened by 4 bases and J by 9 bases, with 20 bases between the two germline ends. The germline gives CDR1 SGHNT, CDR2 YYREEE (reference sequence). The CDR3 has 15 residues. CDR3 sequence reads: CASSPSPLAGAEQFF. The part of the CDR3 DNA that was read is TGTGCCAGCAGCCCGTCCCCCCTAGCAGGGGCTGAG. The complete variable domain, with remaining parts taken from reference TRBV5-4 and TRBJ2-1, reads ETGVTQSPTHLIKTRGQQVTLRCSSQSGHNTVSWYQQALGQGPQFIFQYYREEENGRGNFPPRFSGLQFPNYSSELNVNALELDDSALYLCASSPSPLAGAEQFFGPGTRLTVL.

Details on this clone: The read stops 3 residues short of the end of the CDR3; the missing end is completed from the germline J gene. The V call is TRBV5-1, the J call TRBJ2-1; 10 bases match TRBD2. CDR1 is SGHRS and CDR2 is YFSETQ in the germline V gene. This CDR3 region has 15 residues. The trim removed 3 bases at V and 7 bases at J, leaving 7 bases unmatched. The CDR3 protein is CASSSSGGALNEQFF. CDR3 DNA (partial): TGCGCCAGCAGCTCCAGCGGGGGGGCCCTGAATGAG.

Concerning this clone: The read falls 3 residues short of the CDR3 end, and the missing part is taken from the germline J gene. The chain joins TRBV7-3 to TRBJ2-2; no clear D gene. The CDR3 is 18 amino acids. Germline CDR1 SGHTA, CDR2 FQGTGA. Trimming took off 2 bases at V and 4 bases at J, with 20 bases between the two ends. CDR3 DNA (partial): TGTGCCAGCAGCTTATCGGGTGCGTGGTCGGAGACCACCGGGGAG. Translating it yields CASSLSGAWSETTGE. The entire CDR3 reads CASSLSGAWSETTGELFF.

As regards this clone: The read ends 3 residues before the CDR3 terminus; that terminus is restored from the germline J gene. The chain uses TRBV6-1 and TRBJ2-1; D is unresolved. Trimming stripped 2 bases from V and 8 bases from J, with 10 bases between. The CDR3 is made up of 13 amino acids. The V gene's germline CDR1 is MNHNS and CDR2 SASEGT. The covered CDR3 bases are TGTGCCAGCAGTGAATTGTCGCGAGATGAG. Translated, it gives CASSELSRDE. The whole CDR3 protein reads CASSELSRDEQFF.

To note about this clone: The DNA ends 3 residues before the CDR3 does, and the rest of the CDR3 is filled in from the germline J gene. This sequence joins TRBV5-6 and TRBJ1-1, with D perhaps matching TRBD1 (5 bases). Germline-derived CDR1 and CDR2 are SGHDT and YYEEEE. This CDR3 comprises 11 residues. The part of the CDR3 DNA that was read is TGTGCCAGCAGCTTCAACAGGGAA. It codes for CASSFNRE. The whole CDR3 region reads CASSFNREAFF.

Of note for this clone: Read coverage stops 3 residues before the CDR3 terminus; the germline J gene supplies the remainder. The chain links TRBV11-3 to TRBJ1-1; TRBD1 matches at 7 bases. The germline V gene encodes CDR1 SGHNT and CDR2 YENEEA. J lost 1 base, V lost 5 bases, and 4 bases had no gene match. This CDR3 has 14 amino acids. CDR3 DNA, as far as it was read: TGTGCCAGCAGCCCCCGACAGGGGAACACTGAA. Its protein product is CASSPRQGNTE. The full CDR3 protein is CASSPRQGNTEAFF. The complete variable domain, with remaining parts taken from reference TRBV11-3 and TRBJ1-1, reads EAGVVQSPRYKIIEKKQPVAFWCNPISGHNTLYWYLQNLGQGPELLIRYENEEAVDDSQLPKDRFSAERLKGVDSTLKIQPAELGDSAVYLCASSPRQGNTEAFFGQGTRLTVV.

Concerning this clone: The CDR3 goes on 3 residues after the read ends, and that part is filled in from the germline J gene. This chain uses TRBV11-3 with TRBJ2-7; 8 positions match TRBD2. The CDR3 length is 15 residues. Germline V CDR1 and CDR2: SGHNT, YENEEA. V shed 4 bases and J 2 bases; nucleotides not matched to a gene: 7. CDR3 in amino acids: CASSSTSGGAYEQYF. The covered CDR3 bases are TGTGCCAGCAGCTCCACTAGCGGAGGGGCCTACGAG.

Remarks on this clone: The observed sequence ends 3 residues before the CDR3 terminus, with the missing tail filled in from the germline J gene. The gene calls are TRBV6-2 or TRBV6-3 and TRBJ2-1; D may be TRBD1 (6 bases). The CDR3 has 16 amino acids. The germline CDR1 and CDR2 sequences are MNHEY and SVGEGT. V lost 1 base and J lost 4, with 14 bases in between. The CDR3 here is CASSYLTDSLYNEQFF. CDR3 DNA, as far as it was read: TGTGCCAGCAGTTACTTGACGGACAGCCTATACAATGAG.

On this clone: The CDR3 end falls 3 residues outside the read, so it is completed with the germline J gene. The rearrangement joins TRBV5-1 to TRBJ1-1; 9 nucleotides match TRBD1. Germline V gene data show CDR1 as SGHRS and CDR2 as YFSETQ. The CDR3 extends over 17 amino acids. The trim removed 1 base at V and 1 base at J, leaving 8 bases unmatched. The sequenced CDR3 bases are TGCGCCAGCAGCTTGAGGGACAGGGACCTCAGGAACACTGAA. Its translation is CASSLRDRDLRNTE. In full, the CDR3 is CASSLRDRDLRNTEAFF.

As for this clone: The read terminates 3 residues before the CDR3 end, so the remaining end is supplied by the germline J gene. J is TRBJ1-2 and V is TRBV7-2; the D is unclear. V lost 4 bases and J lost 5, with 14 bases in between. Germline loops: CDR1 SGHTA, CDR2 FQGNSA. The CDR3 covers 14 residues. Partial CDR3 DNA: TGTGCCAGCAGCTCCTCGTTAATTCAGTATGGC. Its protein product is CASSSSLIQYG. The entire CDR3 reads CASSSSLIQYGYTF. The complete variable domain, with remaining parts taken from reference TRBV7-2 and TRBJ1-2, reads GAGVSQSPSNKVTEKGKDVELRCDPISGHTALYWYRQSLGQGLEFLIYFQGNSAPDKSGLPSDRFSAERTGGSVSTLTIQRTQQEDSAVYLCASSSSLIQYGYTFGSGTRLTVV.

With respect to this clone: The observed sequence ends 3 residues before the CDR3 terminus, with the missing tail filled in from the germline J gene. The gene calls are TRBV30 and TRBJ1-1; 8 nucleotides align to TRBD1. The J segment lost 1 base and the V segment lost 3 bases, leaving 7 bases of the junction unmatched. Germline-derived CDR1 and CDR2 are GTSNPN and SVGIG (reference sequence). The CDR3 loop spans 15 amino acids. CDR3 DNA (partial): TGTGCCTGGAGCAGGGGGCTGAATTGGAACACTGAA. This encodes CAWSRGLNWNTE. The full CDR3 protein is CAWSRGLNWNTEAFF.

A word on this clone: From the germline J gene comes the end of the CDR3, since the read stops 3 residues before it. V and J are TRBV10-3 and TRBJ2-1, with D perhaps TRBD2 (6 bases). Trimming left V 2 bases short and J 5 bases short, with 19 bases between. The CDR3 runs to 17 residues. CDR1 and CDR2 (germline): ENHRY, SYGVKD. CDR3 sequence reads: CAISEAGLSIGDNEQFF. The sequenced CDR3 bases are TGTGCCATCAGTGAGGCGGGGTTATCTATCGGAGACAATGAG.

As for this clone: The CDR3 end falls 3 residues outside the read, so it is completed with the germline J gene. V and J are TRBV16 and TRBJ1-1; D is perhaps TRBD1 (6 bases). The CDR3 is made up of 14 amino acids. CDR1 is KGHSY, CDR2 FQNENV, per germline. Trimming pared 7 bases from V and 5 bases from J, leaving 17 bases between. The sequenced part of the CDR3 DNA is TGTGCCAGCACTGCAGGAATCCAGGGGACTGAA. Translation: CASTAGIQGTE. The complete CDR3 sequence is CASTAGIQGTEAFF. Complete variable domain (other parts from reference TRBV16 and TRBJ1-1): GEEVAQTPKHLVRGEGQKAKLYCAPIKGHSYVFWYQQVLKNEFKFLISFQNENVFDETGMPKERFSAKCLPNSPCSLEIQATKLEDSAVYFCASTAGIQGTEAFFGQGTRLTVV.

Concerning this clone: The sequenced fragment ends 3 residues before the CDR3 boundary, so the rest is inferred from the germline J gene. The chain is built from TRBV10-3 and TRBJ1-2, with D possibly matching TRBD1 (5 bases). From germline, CDR1 is ENHRY and CDR2 SYGVKD. Deletions cut 3 bases from V and 3 bases from J, with 14 bases between. CDR3 length: 15 residues. CDR3 DNA, as far as it was read: TGTGCCATCAGTGACAGACCCCCGGGGGACTATGGC. Residues: CAISDRPPGDYG. The entire CDR3 sequence reads CAISDRPPGDYGYTF.